The 31 T cell receptor beta chains listed next were all sequenced from one sample in a study of graft-versus-host responses after intestinal transplantation. Sequencing was performed with immunoSEQ multiplex PCR; in TCRdb, only in-frame clones are kept and a portion is missing. The profile shows around 100,000 clones, roughly 93% of them singletons. These TCRs are of unknown antigen specificity. The source was unstimulated CD8+ T cells sorted from spleen or lymph node cells, collected before intestinal transplant. These receptors came from a human donor who received an intestinal transplant.

The chain employs TRBV10-3 and TRBJ1-3; a possible D gene is TRBD1 (6 bases). The germline V and J ends were trimmed by 0 bases and 4 bases, with 16 bases remaining between them. This CDR3 contains 17 residues. CDR1 ENHRY and CDR2 SYGVKD come from the germline V gene. In DNA, the CDR3 is TGTGCCATCAGTGAGTCGACCATCGACAGGAGGGGAAACACCATATATTTT. The encoded protein is CAISESTIDRRGNTIYF.

This chain uses TRBV12-5 with TRBJ2-5; D ambiguous. V was pared by 4 bases and J by 1 base, with 13 bases between. The germline V gene encodes CDR1 LGHNT and CDR2 FRNRAP. The length of the CDR3 is 15 residues. In nucleotides, the CDR3 is TGTGCTAGTGGTTCTGGGGTCACTTCCCAAGAGACCCAGTACTTC. Its protein is CASGSGVTSQETQYF.

The chain combines TRBV10-3 with TRBJ2-5, with 9 bases fitting TRBD1. The last part of the DNA fits TRBJ2-7 better; the J call may be wrong. The CDR3 contains 13 residues. CDR1 ENHRY and CDR2 SYGVKD come from the germline V gene. CDR3 loop: CAISPGTGYEQYF. The CDR3 DNA is TGTGCCATCAGTCCCGGGACAGGGTACGAGCAGTACTTC.

In its sample, this clone was seen once. The CDR3 region has the DNA TGCAGCGTTGAAGATTCGGGACAGCGCTATGGCTACACCTTC. Translation gives CSVEDSGQRYGYTF. The rearrangement joins TRBV29-1 to TRBJ1-2, with TRBD1 identical over 7 bases. Germline CDR1 reads SQVTM; CDR2 reads ANQGSEA. Losses at the gene ends were 0 bases for V and 4 bases for J; bases not matched to a gene: 5. This CDR3 has 14 amino acids.

The chain combines TRBV5-1 with TRBJ2-3; 9 nucleotides align to TRBD2. The CDR3 spans 16 residues. Germline loops: CDR1 SGHRS, CDR2 YFSETQ. V shed 0 bases and J 0 bases; nucleotides not matched to a gene: 2. CDR3 residues: CASSLVSGGSTDTQYF. The CDR3 nucleotides are TGCGCCAGCAGCTTGGTCAGCGGGGGGAGCACAGATACGCAGTATTTT.

The chain joins TRBV6-5 to TRBJ2-7; the match to TRBD1 covers 7 bases. V lost 5 bases, J lost 0 bases, and 7 bases stayed unmatched. CDR3 length equals 15 residues. CDR1 is MNHEY, CDR2 SVGAGI, per germline. CDR3 sequence: CASSPRQGPSYEQYF. CDR3 in DNA: TGTGCCAGCAGTCCCCGACAGGGCCCCTCCTACGAGCAGTACTTC.

This clone was seen a few times. The chain recombines TRBV9 with TRBJ2-5, with TRBD1 matching 8 bases. The V gene's germline CDR1 is SGDLS and CDR2 YYNGEE. The V segment lost 3 bases and the J segment 3 bases; nucleotides outside the gene matches: 4. There are 14 residues in the CDR3. The CDR3 sequence: CASSADRVEETQYF. The CDR3 coding sequence is TGTGCCAGCAGCGCGGACAGGGTTGAAGAGACCCAGTACTTC.

This clone came up once. This CDR3 reads CASSQVFSSPLHF. CDR3 nucleotides: TGCGCCAGCAGCCAAGTTTTTAGTTCACCCCTCCACTTT. The rearrangement joins TRBV4-1 to TRBJ1-6, with no clear D. V gave up 1 base and J gave up 9 bases, with 7 bases separating them. CDR1 MGHRA and CDR2 YSYEKL come from the germline V gene. The CDR3 contains 13 residues.

This chain connects TRBV6-1 to TRBJ2-7; the match to TRBD2 covers 9 bases. V trimming: 5 bases; J trimming: 5 bases; junction bases outside the gene matches: 7. The CDR3 has 14 amino acids. In germline, CDR1 is MNHNS, CDR2 SASEGT. The CDR3 nucleotides are TGTGCCAGCAGTCAAATAGCGGGGGAAAACGAGCAGTACTTC. It codes for CASSQIAGENEQYF.

The chain joins TRBV4-1 to TRBJ2-5; D ambiguous. CDR3 length: 14 residues. From germline, CDR1 is MGHRA and CDR2 YSYEKL. V was trimmed by 4 bases and J by 1 base, leaving 10 bases between them. The CDR3 nucleotides read TGCGCCAGCAGCCTTGATCCCTCCCAAGAGACCCAGTACTTC. This translates into CASSLDPSQETQYF.

This chain links TRBV29-1 with TRBJ1-2, with 7 bases fitting TRBD1. The CDR3 covers 12 residues. V shed 7 bases, J shed 5 bases, and the junction held 7 bases outside the gene matches. Looked up from germline, CDR1 is SQVTM and CDR2 is ANQGSEA. The CDR3 loop reads CSAWTGGYGYTF. As DNA, the CDR3 is TGCAGCGCCTGGACAGGCGGATATGGCTACACCTTC.

V usage is TRBV7-2 and J usage is TRBJ1-2; TRBD1 aligns across 8 bases. The germline CDR1 and CDR2 sequences are SGHTA and FQGNSA. V trimming: 2 bases; J trimming: 1 base; junction bases outside the gene matches: 12. The CDR3 covers 18 residues. The CDR3 sequence: CASSLRGGRGQFNYGYTF. The CDR3 DNA reads as TGTGCCAGCAGCTTAAGGGGGGGCAGGGGGCAGTTTAACTATGGCTACACCTTC.

The CDR3 protein is CASSGAGTGHF. The CDR3 nucleotides read TGTGCCAGCAGTGGCGCCGGGACAGGGCATTTT. J is TRBJ1-5 and V is TRBV6-1; 8 nucleotides align to TRBD1. V trimming: 4 bases; J trimming: 15 bases; junction bases outside the gene matches: 5. The CDR3 has 11 residues. From germline, CDR1 is MNHNS and CDR2 SASEGT.

J is TRBJ2-7 and V is TRBV12-5, with a tentative D call TRBD2 (6 bases). Germline-derived CDR1 and CDR2 are LGHNT and FRNRAP. The CDR3 is made up of 17 amino acids. Trimming removed 2 bases at V and 0 bases at J, with 17 bases between. The CDR3 bases are TGTGCTAGTGGTTTGCAAACTAGCATACCCGACTCCTACGAGCAGTACTTC. Its translation is CASGLQTSIPDSYEQYF.

V usage is TRBV13 and J usage is TRBJ2-7, with D possibly being TRBD1 (7 bases). Germline assignment: CDR1 PRHDT and CDR2 FYEKMQ (reference sequence). Trimming shortened V by 5 bases and J by 4 bases, and 12 bases separated the two germline ends. The CDR3 covers 13 residues. The DNA for the CDR3 is TGTGCCAGCAGCCCCAGGGGGGTTTACGAGCAGTACTTC. It encodes CASSPRGVYEQYF. Filled out from reference TRBV13 and TRBJ2-7, the complete variable domain reads AAGVIQSPRHLIKEKRETATLKCYPIPRHDTVYWYQQGPGQDPQFLISFYEKMQSDKGSIPDRFSAQQFSDYHSELNMSSLELGDSALYFCASSPRGVYEQYFGPGTRLTVT.

This rearrangement joins TRBV27 to TRBJ2-5; no definite D call. The CDR3 consists of 13 residues. In germline, CDR1 is MNHEY, CDR2 SMNVEV (reference sequence). V was trimmed by 6 bases and J by 2 bases, leaving 10 bases between them. The DNA for the CDR3 is TGTGCCAGCAGCCCGGTTACACAAGAGACCCAGTACTTC. Its translation: CASSPVTQETQYF.

This chain links TRBV5-4 with TRBJ2-6; no definite D call. Germline-derived CDR1 and CDR2 are SGHNT and YYREEE (reference sequence). CDR3 length equals 16 residues. V lost 1 base, J lost 0 bases, and 8 bases lay in between. The CDR3 region has the DNA TGTGCCAGCAGCTTGTTCGCAGGCTCTGGGGCCAACGTCCTGACTTTC. As protein: CASSLFAGSGANVLTF.

The chain couples TRBV2 to TRBJ1-6, with D hard to call. The germline gives CDR1 SNHLY, CDR2 FYNNEI. This CDR3 region has 14 residues. V was shortened by 4 bases and J by 10 bases, with 14 bases between the two germline ends. For the CDR3, the DNA is TGTGCCAGCAGTGGCGGGAGGATTGAGTCACCCCTCCACTTT. It codes for CASSGGRIESPLHF.

This clone occurred once. CDR3 region: CASRRTSGGDEQFF. Here the CDR3 DNA reads TGCGCCAGCAGGAGAACTAGCGGAGGCGATGAGCAGTTCTTC. The J gene is TRBJ2-1, the V gene TRBV5-1, with TRBD2 matching over 8 bases. J gave up 8 bases and V 5 bases, and 9 bases lay outside the gene matches. CDR3 length: 14 amino acids. Germline values: CDR1 SGHRS, CDR2 YFSETQ.

The V and J genes are TRBV4-1 and TRBJ2-7; 11 bases line up with TRBD1. Germline trimming cut 0 bases from V and 3 bases from J; bases unmatched to any gene: 4. The germline V gene has CDR1 MGHRA and CDR2 YSYEKL. The CDR3 has 16 residues. CDR3 sequence: CASSQDIGTGGYEQYF. DNA of the CDR3: TGCGCCAGCAGCCAAGATATCGGGACAGGGGGCTACGAGCAGTACTTC.

In this sample, this clone turned up once. CDR3 in amino acids: CAWSSGVGRETQYF. The CDR3 DNA reads TGTGCCTGGAGTTCAGGGGTGGGTCGAGAGACCCAGTACTTC. V gene TRBV30 combines with J gene TRBJ2-5; tentatively, D is TRBD1 (6 bases). The germline V gene has CDR1 GTSNPN and CDR2 SVGIG (reference sequence). The CDR3 sequence is 14 residues long. V lost 2 bases and J 4 bases, leaving 14 bases between the germline ends.

This chain links TRBV10-3 with TRBJ2-7; 8 nucleotides line up with TRBD2. This CDR3 has 17 amino acids. Unmatched junction bases numbered 9, after V lost 0 bases and J lost 2 bases. Germline CDR1 reads ENHRY; CDR2 reads SYGVKD. The CDR3 protein is CAISESSVRGATYEQYF. The CDR3 nucleotides read TGTGCCATCAGTGAGTCGTCGGTGCGGGGGGCCACCTACGAGCAGTACTTC.

CDR3: CAWSETGELFF. CDR3 DNA sequence: TGTGCCTGGAGTGAGACCGGGGAGCTGTTTTTT. V is TRBV30 and J is TRBJ2-2; no clear D gene. The CDR3 totals 11 residues. V lost 1 base and J 5 bases, leaving 2 bases between the germline ends. Germline CDR1 reads GTSNPN; CDR2 reads SVGIG (reference sequence).

This chain joins TRBV7-9 and TRBJ2-3, with 12 positions matching TRBD2. The CDR3 is 16 residues long. Germline V CDR1 and CDR2: SEHNR, FQNEAQ (reference sequence). The J segment lost 6 bases and the V segment lost 6 bases, leaving 10 bases of the junction unmatched. This CDR3 is CASRPTSGGIRDTQYF. The CDR3 nucleotides are TGTGCCAGCAGGCCAACTAGCGGGGGGATCAGGGATACGCAGTATTTT.

The DNA for the CDR3 is TGTGCCAGCAGTGAGGGAGGTGGCCTAAATCAGCCCCAGCATTTT. Translating gives CASSEGGGLNQPQHF. The chain uses TRBV27 and TRBJ1-5; D gene unclear. Germline V gene sequence: CDR1 MNHEY, CDR2 SMNVEV (reference sequence). Between the trimmed V and J ends, which lost 5 bases and 4 bases, there was a span of 15 bases. The CDR3 has 15 amino acids.

The V and J genes are TRBV2 and TRBJ2-1; tentatively, D is TRBD1 (6 bases). The CDR3 runs to 15 residues. Trimming removed 4 bases at V and 2 bases at J, with 12 bases between. CDR1 is SNHLY, CDR2 FYNNEI, per germline. The CDR3 is CASSATGLTYNEQFF. The DNA for the CDR3 is TGTGCCAGCAGTGCGACAGGTCTTACCTACAATGAGCAGTTCTTC.

The CDR3 DNA reads as TGTGCCAGCAGTGAACCAGGCAGCAACACTGAAGCTTTCTTT. Translating it yields CASSEPGSNTEAFF. The chain is built from TRBV2 and TRBJ1-1, with unresolved D. The germline CDR1 and CDR2 sequences are SNHLY and FYNNEI. V was pared by 2 bases and J by 2 bases, with 9 bases between. This CDR3 region has 14 residues. The variable domain in full, completed from reference TRBV2 and TRBJ1-1, reads EPEVTQTPSHQVTQMGQEVILRCVPISNHLYFYWYRQILGQKVEFLVSFYNNEISEKSEIFDDQFSVERPDGSNFTLKIRSTKLEDSAMYFCASSEPGSNTEAFFGQGTRLTVV.

The chain couples TRBV5-6 to TRBJ1-2, with 8 bases aligning to TRBD1. Germline V lookup: CDR1 SGHDT, CDR2 YYEEEE. Germline trimming cut 4 bases from V and 4 bases from J; bases unmatched to any gene: 3. The CDR3 sequence is 13 residues long. This chain's CDR3 is CASSAGQGYGYTF. CDR3 coding DNA: TGTGCCAGCAGCGCAGGACAGGGCTATGGCTACACCTTC.

The rearrangement links TRBV28 to TRBJ2-7; no clear D gene. The CDR3 contains 13 residues. The germline V and J ends were trimmed by 6 bases and 0 bases, with 9 bases remaining between them. CDR1 and CDR2 (germline): MDHEN, SYDVKM. CDR3 bases: TGTGCCAGCAGGGACCCCCTCTCCTACGAGCAGTACTTC. This gives the protein CASRDPLSYEQYF.

The rearrangement joins TRBV29-1 to TRBJ1-1; D gene unclear. Trimming removed 3 bases from V and 0 bases from J, with 11 bases in between. Germline assignment: CDR1 SQVTM and CDR2 ANQGSEA. CDR3 size: 14 residues. CDR3 residues: CSVDIYRLNTEAFF. The CDR3 DNA is TGCAGCGTTGATATCTACAGATTGAACACTGAAGCTTTCTTT. The complete variable domain, with remaining parts taken from reference TRBV29-1 and TRBJ1-1, reads SAVISQKPSRDICQRGTSLTIQCQVDSQVTMMFWYRQQPGQSLTLIATANQGSEATYESGFVIDKFPISRPNLTFSTLTVSNMSPEDSSIYLCSVDIYRLNTEAFFGQGTRLTVV.

The chain is built from TRBV27 and TRBJ2-7, with 7 bases that match TRBD2. Losses at the gene ends were 0 bases for V and 1 base for J; bases not matched to a gene: 6. The V gene's germline CDR1 is MNHEY and CDR2 SMNVEV (reference sequence). The CDR3 has 16 residues. The CDR3 sequence is CASSLSYTSVSYEQYF. The DNA for the CDR3 is TGTGCCAGCAGTTTATCGTACACTAGCGTTTCCTACGAGCAGTACTTC.